This T cell receptor beta chain was retrieved from a study of human T cells and chemical hapten exposure. Looking at the study overall: All patients underwent weekly scalp dosing with diphenylcyclopropenone for the full roughly 25-week study. Upper-back patches of 0.01% DPC were read at 6 days.

Using its own MiXCR run on the RACE reads, TCRdb lists one record per CDR3 protein. The sample consists of under 450,000 distinct CDR3 sequences, just under 6.5% of them appearing once. This CDR3 comprises 18 residues. Germline V gene sequence: CDR1 SGHVS, CDR2 FNYEAQ. V was cut by 0 bases and J by 5 bases, with 17 bases left in between. As for time point: patch test 2, 6 weeks after DPC sensitization. Treatment in this sample: therapeutic diphenylcyclopropenone sensitization with weekly scalp DPC. Findings and caveats of the study: Compared to controls, expanded TCRs made significantly more large clusters of similar CDR3s.

Ten or more counts support this clonotype. Antigen specificity is unknown. The sequence derives from a woman under 30 with alopecia areata. Some clones in this sample may be carry-over from other donors' samples. This chain connects TRBV7-6 to TRBJ2-6; D is uncertain. Here the sequenced sample was whole blood, taken in connection with sensitization to the hapten diphenylcyclopropenone (DPC). The CDR3 nucleotides are TGTGCCAGCAGCTTAGCGGGGAACCACCTCTCCCGGGCCAACGTCCTGACTTTC. Amino acid sequence: CASSLAGNHLSRANVLTF.